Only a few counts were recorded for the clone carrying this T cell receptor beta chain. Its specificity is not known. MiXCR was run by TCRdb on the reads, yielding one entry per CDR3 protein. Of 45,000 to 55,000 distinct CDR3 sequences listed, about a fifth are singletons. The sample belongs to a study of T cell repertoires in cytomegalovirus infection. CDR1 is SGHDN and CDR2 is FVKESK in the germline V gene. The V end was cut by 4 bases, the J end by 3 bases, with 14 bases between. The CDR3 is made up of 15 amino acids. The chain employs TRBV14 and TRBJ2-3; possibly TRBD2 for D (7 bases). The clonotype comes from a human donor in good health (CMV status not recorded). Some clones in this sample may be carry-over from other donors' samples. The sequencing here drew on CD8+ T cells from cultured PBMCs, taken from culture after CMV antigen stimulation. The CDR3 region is CASSLWGGPTDTQYF. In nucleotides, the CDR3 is TGTGCCAGCAGCCTATGGGGGGGGCCGACAGATACGCAGTATTTT.